Presented here are 7 T cell receptor beta chains from one specimen sequenced in a study of blood T cell repertoires in COVID-19. Here immunoSEQ multiplex PCR was the method, and the copy in TCRdb shows in-frame clones only, minus some. The sample holds hundreds of thousands of clones; 88% are singletons and the top ten take about 10%. Sequencing was carried out using peripheral blood. The receptors were sampled from a woman in her twenties or thirties with COVID-19, enrolled during active disease.

The rearrangement joins TRBV19 to TRBJ1-1; perhaps TRBD1 as D (5 bases). Per germline, CDR1 LNHDA and CDR2 SQIVND (reference sequence). V dropped 9 bases and J dropped 4 bases, with 15 bases sitting between them. The CDR3 extends over 13 amino acids. The CDR3 sequence is CASRSIGATEAFF. The CDR3 DNA reads TGTGCCAGCCGTTCAATTGGGGCCACTGAAGCTTTCTTT.

The chain carries TRBV7-9 and TRBJ2-3, with 9 positions matching TRBD1. CDR1 and CDR2 from the germline V gene are SEHNR and FQNEAQ (reference sequence). This CDR3 is 16 amino acids long. The trim removed 3 bases at V and 4 bases at J, leaving 8 bases unmatched. The DNA of the CDR3 is TGTGCCAGCAGCTTTGACGCAGGACAGGGGTCAGATACGCAGTATTTT. Translated: CASSFDAGQGSDTQYF.

The chain has TRBV6-5 and TRBJ1-1; the match to TRBD1 covers 9 bases. Germline V gene data show CDR1 as MNHEY and CDR2 as SVGAGI. V lost 0 bases, J lost 5 bases, and 4 bases stayed unmatched. The CDR3 runs 15 residues. For the CDR3, the DNA is TGTGCCAGCAGTTACTCCCGGGACAGGGAGACTGAAGCTTTCTTT. This gives the protein CASSYSRDRETEAFF.

CDR3 coding DNA: TGTGCCAGCAGCGTAATACAGGGTATTACAACTGAAGCTTTCTTT. It is translated as CASSVIQGITTEAFF. V is TRBV9 and J is TRBJ1-1; maybe TRBD1 (6 bases). CDR3 size: 15 residues. From germline, CDR1 is SGDLS and CDR2 YYNGEE. The germline V and J ends were trimmed by 1 base and 5 bases, with 15 bases remaining between them.

The count of this clone is one. This chain links TRBV5-1 with TRBJ2-5, with 13 bases lining up with TRBD2. CDR1 is SGHRS and CDR2 is YFSETQ in the germline V gene. Losses at the gene ends were 4 bases for V and 5 bases for J; bases not matched to a gene: 14. CDR3 length: 18 amino acids. CDR3 sequence: CASSLLPRTSGSGETQYF. The CDR3 nucleotides read TGCGCCAGCAGCCTTCTGCCCAGGACTAGCGGGAGCGGTGAGACCCAGTACTTC.

V gene TRBV19 combines with J gene TRBJ2-1, with TRBD1 matching 7 bases. This CDR3 spans 15 amino acids. Per germline, CDR1 LNHDA and CDR2 SQIVND (reference sequence). Germline trimming cut 6 bases from V and 0 bases from J; bases unmatched to any gene: 5. CDR3 in amino acids: CASSKGQYSYNEQFF. Here the CDR3 DNA reads TGTGCCAGTAGCAAGGGACAGTACTCCTACAATGAGCAGTTCTTC.

CDR3 in DNA: TGCGCCAGCAGCCAAGGGACAGCGGTAAATTCACCCCTCCACTTT. It is translated as CASSQGTAVNSPLHF. This chain links TRBV4-1 with TRBJ1-6; D might be TRBD1 (6 bases). The CDR3 totals 15 residues. Germline values: CDR1 MGHRA, CDR2 YSYEKL. Trimming took 1 base from V and 7 from J, leaving 11 bases between them.